Sequencing of this TCR beta chain was carried out in a study of post-analysis software for immune sequencing data. This clonotype has a handful of counts. Its antigen is unidentified. Study-wide points: Higher frequency in patients than in controls was seen for roughly five TRBV segments, with TRBV5-6, TRBV5-1 and TRBV20-1 among them.

The CDR3 runs 15 residues. Germline CDR1 is SGHRS and CDR2 is YFSETQ. Losses at the gene ends were 4 bases for V and 8 bases for J; bases not matched to a gene: 8. Tagging with unique molecular identifiers was a feature of the TCR beta cDNA libraries. Each CDR3 protein is one row after TCRdb ran MiXCR on the PCR reads. This sample has around 400,000 distinct CDR3 sequences, with approximately 37% found just once. Sequenced sample: blood. The chain joins TRBV5-1 to TRBJ2-1; TRBD2 aligns across 11 bases. This TCR was recovered from a girl aged 2 to 9 with multiple sclerosis. The CDR3 sequence is CASSLASGGPDEQFF. The CDR3 DNA reads TGCGCCAGCAGCCTCGCTAGCGGGGGGCCAGATGAGCAGTTCTTC.